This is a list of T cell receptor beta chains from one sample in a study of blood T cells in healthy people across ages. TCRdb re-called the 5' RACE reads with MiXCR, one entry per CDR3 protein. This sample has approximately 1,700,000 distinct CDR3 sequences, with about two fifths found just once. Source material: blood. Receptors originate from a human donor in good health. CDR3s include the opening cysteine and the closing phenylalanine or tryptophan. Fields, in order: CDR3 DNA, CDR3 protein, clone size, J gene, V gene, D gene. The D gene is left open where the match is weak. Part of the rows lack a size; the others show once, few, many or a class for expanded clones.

TGCAGTGCTAGAGATCAGGGTGATGCAACCTACTATGGCTACACCTTC	CSARDQGDATYYGYTF	few	TRBJ1-2	TRBV20-1	NA
TGTGCCAGCAGCTTCGGGATCCAAAATTCACCCCTCCACTTT	CASSFGIQNSPLHF	few	TRBJ1-6	TRBV7-3	NA
TGCAGTGCTAGTCCCCGCCCGCGTAGCAATGAGCAGTTCTTC	CSASPRPRSNEQFF	NA	TRBJ2-1	TRBV20-1	NA
TGTGCCAACAGTTTCCTACTACGTATACGAGATAACACATCTGGAAACACCATATATTTT	CANSFLLRIRDNTSGNTIYF	NA	TRBJ1-3	TRBV28	NA
TGTGCCAGCAGCTTAAATCCGACAGGAATCTACGAGCAGTACTTC	CASSLNPTGIYEQYF	few	TRBJ2-7	TRBV7-2	NA
TGTGCCAGCAGCTTCCGGGGTCCCCCGTACGAGCAGTACTTC	CASSFRGPPYEQYF	NA	TRBJ2-7	TRBV7-2	NA
TGTGCCAGCGGCCCAGGAGGGACTAATGAAAAACTGTTTTTT	CASGPGGTNEKLFF	few	TRBJ1-4	TRBV9	NA
TGCAGCGTTAACGACAGGGGGAGATACGAGCAGTACTTC	CSVNDRGRYEQYF	few	TRBJ2-7	TRBV29-1	TRBD1
TGTGCCAGCAGCCGGCCCTCCCAAGGGTCACCCCTCCACTTT	CASSRPSQGSPLHF	NA	TRBJ1-6	TRBV7-2	NA
TGTGCCATCAGTGAGTCGAGGGGGTCGGTTGTGACTGAAGCTTTCTTT	CAISESRGSVVTEAFF	few	TRBJ1-1	TRBV10-3	NA
TGTGCCAGCAGCTTATCGGGGAGAACTGAAGCTTTCTTT	CASSLSGRTEAFF	few	TRBJ1-1	TRBV5-1	NA
TGCGCCAGCAGCTTGGAGCTTAGGGTCCCGGATGAGCAGTTCTTC	CASSLELRVPDEQFF	few	TRBJ2-1	TRBV5-1	NA
TGCAGCGTTGAAAGGGGCGGGACGGGTAATGAAAAACTGTTTTTT	CSVERGGTGNEKLFF	few	TRBJ1-4	TRBV29-1	NA
TGCGCCAGCAGCTTGGATCAGGGGTCCCACTACGAGCAGTACTTC	CASSLDQGSHYEQYF	NA	TRBJ2-7	TRBV5-1	NA
TGTGCCAGCAGTTCCCGCCGCGCAGGCGTAGGGGGGCAAGAGACCCAGTACTTC	CASSSRRAGVGGQETQYF	NA	TRBJ2-5	TRBV27	NA
TGTGCCAGCAGTTACTCTCGTCAGGTAATCACAGATACGCAGTATTTT	CASSYSRQVITDTQYF	NA	TRBJ2-3	TRBV6-2/TRBV6-3	NA
TGTGCCATCAGTGATTTATCCGGGACTAGCATCGATGAGCAGTTCTTC	CAISDLSGTSIDEQFF	NA	TRBJ2-1	TRBV24-1	TRBD2
TGCAGTGCTAGCTCCAGGCGACAGGGTTGGAATGAGCAGTTCTTC	CSASSRRQGWNEQFF	NA	TRBJ2-1	TRBV20-1	TRBD1
TGTGCCAGCAGTGCCCCCGGACAGGGGCGGGGCTACGAGCAGTACTTC	CASSAPGQGRGYEQYF	few	TRBJ2-7	TRBV6-6	TRBD1
TGCAGCGTTGCCCCCGGTTACACGGTTCAATCGGCGGCCGGGGAGCGGTTTTTT	CSVAPGYTVQSAAGERFF	NA	TRBJ2-2	TRBV29-1	NA
TGTGCCATCAGGGCCGGGTCAGACGCAGATACGCAGTATTTT	CAIRAGSDADTQYF	NA	TRBJ2-3	TRBV10-3	NA
TGTGCCATCGGGGGGTACACTGAAGCTTTCTTT	CAIGGYTEAFF	NA	TRBJ1-1	TRBV7-9	NA
TGTGCCAGCAGCTTAGGTTCCTCTCGGGACAGTAACTATGGCTACACCTTC	CASSLGSSRDSNYGYTF	NA	TRBJ1-2	TRBV7-2	TRBD1
TGCGGGACAGGGGGCGGTAGGGCCGAGCAGTACTTC	CGTGGGRAEQYF	NA	TRBJ2-7	TRBV20-1	TRBD1
TGTGCCAGCAGGCCTGGCCCAGTTTCAGATACGCAGTATTTT	CASRPGPVSDTQYF	few	TRBJ2-3	TRBV6-2/TRBV6-3	NA
TGTGCCAGCAGTTACGCGACAGGGATAGGGAACTATGGCTACACCTTC	CASSYATGIGNYGYTF	NA	TRBJ1-2	TRBV7-2	TRBD1
TGCGCCAGCAGTCGGCTAGCGGGGGCTCGGAATGTGGATACGCAGTATTTT	CASSRLAGARNVDTQYF	few	TRBJ2-3	TRBV4-3	TRBD2
TGCGCCAGCAGCCAAGGGATTTGGGACACCATATATTTT	CASSQGIWDTIYF	NA	TRBJ1-3	TRBV4-3	NA
TGTGCCAGCAGTTACCCGCGGACTAGCGGGGGTCCACATACGCAGTATTTT	CASSYPRTSGGPHTQYF	NA	TRBJ2-3	TRBV6-6	TRBD2
TGTGCCACCAGCGTCGAGAGGGTCTCCTACGAGCAGTACTTC	CATSVERVSYEQYF	NA	TRBJ2-7	TRBV15	NA
TGTGCCAGCAGCTTAAGGACAGGGTTTGATCAGCCCCAGCATTTT	CASSLRTGFDQPQHF	NA	TRBJ1-5	TRBV7-2	TRBD1
TGTGCCAGCAGTTTACCCGGGACAGGGCTTTATGGCTACACCTTC	CASSLPGTGLYGYTF	once	TRBJ1-2	TRBV9	TRBD1
TGCGCCAGCAGCCAAGATAACTCTATGAACACTGAAGCTTTCTTT	CASSQDNSMNTEAFF	NA	TRBJ1-1	TRBV4-3	NA
TGCAGCGTTGGGGAGATCCCTGGGGCCAACGTCCTGACTTTC	CSVGEIPGANVLTF	few	TRBJ2-6	TRBV29-1	NA
TGTGCCAGCAGCCGACAGGGCTGGAAAGCTTTCTTT	CASSRQGWKAFF	NA	TRBJ1-1	TRBV6-2/TRBV6-3	TRBD1